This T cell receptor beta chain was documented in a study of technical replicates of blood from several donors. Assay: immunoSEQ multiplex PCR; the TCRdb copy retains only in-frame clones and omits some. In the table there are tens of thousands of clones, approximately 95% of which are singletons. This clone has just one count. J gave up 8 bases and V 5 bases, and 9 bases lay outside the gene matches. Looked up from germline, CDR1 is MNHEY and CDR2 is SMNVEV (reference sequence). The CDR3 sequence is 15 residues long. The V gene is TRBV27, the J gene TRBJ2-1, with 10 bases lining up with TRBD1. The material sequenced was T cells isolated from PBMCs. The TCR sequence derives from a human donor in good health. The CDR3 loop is CASSLGQGMGYEQFF. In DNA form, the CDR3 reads TGTGCCAGCAGTCTGGGACAGGGGATGGGGTATGAGCAGTTCTTC.